The clone carrying this TCR beta chain was picked up a small number of times. Antigen unknown. One junction end disagrees with the germline gene, perhaps due to a read error. Per the germline V gene, CDR1 is LGHNA and CDR2 is YNFKEQ. The CDR3 has 15 amino acids. Sequenced by immunoSEQ multiplex PCR; TCRdb stores in-frame clones only, minus some. In the table there are tens of thousands of clones, 80% of which are singletons. This specimen belongs to a study of chemoradiotherapy in HPV16-positive cancers. Study context: Candidate HPV-specific T-cell clones and common TCR motifs came from functional assays in a couple of HPV16-positive patients. Study outcomes and limitations: The functional HPV-specific definition rests on just a couple of HPV16-positive patients. Better recurrence-free survival went with HPV-responsive T-cell expansion in HPV16-positive patients. Non-HPV-specific T cells did not expand in tumors during treatment, whereas candidate HPV-specific clones and E7-related motifs did.

The sequencing used blood, collected from a patient who underwent chemoradiotherapy. This TCR was recovered from a human donor with HPV-associated anogenital cancer. The chain uses TRBV4-2 and TRBJ1-2, with TRBD1 matching over 8 bases. CDR3 amino acids: CASSQPAGQAYSYTF. CDR3 in DNA: TGTGCCAGCAGCCAGCCGGCGGGACAGGCCTATAGCTACACCTTC.